This TCR beta chain comes out of a study of T cell responses to AZD1222 COVID-19 vaccine. Assay: immunoSEQ multiplex PCR; the TCRdb copy retains only in-frame clones and omits some. The sample shows 97,000 or so clones, roughly nine tenths of them seen only once. Germline V gene lookup returns CDR1 SGHTA and CDR2 FQGNSA. The CDR3 spans 12 residues. The V and J ends lost 1 base and 3 bases respectively, with 0 bases between them. Here the sequenced sample was peripheral blood, taken 28 days after the second AZD1222 dose. The origin of this receptor is an adult who received the AZD1222 COVID-19 vaccine. The chain uses TRBV7-2 and TRBJ2-2; no reliable D call. The CDR3 sequence is CASSLDTGELFF. As DNA, the CDR3 is TGTGCCAGCAGCTTAGACACCGGGGAGCTGTTTTTT.